A single T cell receptor beta chain is shown here with its context. Many counts were recorded for this clonotype. The antigen it recognizes is unknown. Base quality data are lacking; no much larger clone is found one base away. To synthesize cDNA, template-switch 5'RACE was performed with a primer carrying a 10-nucleotide random unique molecular identifier so that each TCR transcript was tagged. Every sequencing run covered 15-18 subjects and yielded more than 160 million TCR-beta sequences. The RNeasy kit was used for extraction of total RNA. The KAPA Real-time Library Amplification kit was used to amplify TCR-beta VDJ regions with primers targeting the TCR constant region and the 5'RACE anchor. A first PCR added sample indexes and Illumina adaptors, and a second PCR then raised library yield. After purification with Ampure beads, the TCR product of roughly 650 bp was size-selected on a 2% E-gel SizeSelection system. Before pooling, libraries had their quality checked on a Bioanalyzer, their concentration measured with Qubit, and their quantity determined with the Kapa Library Quantification kit. Paired-end 2 x 150 bp sequencing of the libraries was performed on an Illumina HiSeq 2500. To increase sequence diversity, roughly 24-31% phiX was spiked into each library pool. On the study's bioinformatics: The quality-filtered reads were processed with the UMI-based MiGEC pipeline, whose error correction step removed more than 75% of the raw TCR sequences. IMGT germline references were used for alignment of VDJ genes, and clonotypes were defined by a unique CDR3 amino acid sequence together with V-J genes. VDJtools evaluated clonal expansion, Shannon diversity and CDR3 relatedness (CalcPairwiseDistances, ClusterSamples); CLCbio workbench built phylogenetic trees. Expanded clones were defined as having at least 8 unique UMIs, based on coefficient-of-variation modelling across technical triplicates. The public reads were quality trimmed at Q25 with fastp and then assembled into clones with MiXCR by TCRdb, keeping productive beta chains. Rows matching on CDR3 protein sequence are summarized as one entry with the most common DNA and genes. The V and J calls follow TCRdb's processing rather than the paper's. The sample table shows approximately 100,000 distinct CDR3 sequences, and under 4.5% are seen once. Less than 3% of the sample is in the top ten clones.

The source of the sample is a study of neurological immune-mediated disorders (dated 2019 in TCRdb). A note on the overall study: Among the approximately 35 multiple sclerosis patients, relapsing-remitting MS accounted for some 30 and secondary progressive MS accounted for 3. Using UMI-based sequencing, the study compared peripheral blood TCR-beta repertoires from patients with HTLV-I-associated myelopathy (HAM/TSP), patients with multiple sclerosis, and healthy controls. Alongside PBMC samples, the set of 106 TCR-beta libraries contained longitudinal samples, technical triplicates, and paired CD4+ and CD8+ T-cell subsets that had been sorted. The cohort included around 70 subjects: roughly 14 with HAM/TSP, about 34 with multiple sclerosis, and some 20 healthy controls. Summary of the overall study and its limitations: No identical CDR3 amino acid sequences were shared among expanded clones across subjects, suggesting private TCR-beta repertoires in all groups. No association of the MS cluster with clinical or MRI features was observed, and the need for larger cohorts was stated by the authors. In a phylogenetic analysis, the repertoires of 18 out of 34 MS patients fell into a single cluster of related CDR3 sequences, pointing to a possible signature at the repertoire level. TCR clonal expansion was highest in HAM/TSP patients and lowest in MS patients, with MS patients falling below even healthy controls.

For unsorted PBMC libraries, 2 million PBMCs were used after storage in RNAlater at -80 degrees C until RNA extraction. The multiple sclerosis patients were enrolled in a US clinical protocol that used magnetic resonance imaging to evaluate disease progression. Peripheral blood was subjected to Ficoll-Hypaque density gradient centrifugation to isolate PBMCs, which were then cryopreserved in liquid nitrogen. Relative to germline, V is 1 base shorter and J is 7 bases shorter, with 11 bases between their ends. For CDR1 and CDR2, the germline V gene lists SGHRS and YFSETQ. The CDR3 spans 13 residues, from the cysteine through the phenylalanine. The only DNA kept is the CDR3, 39 bases in frame from the first base.

The rearrangement joined TRBV5-1 to TRBJ1-1; TRBD1 could be the D gene, as 5 bases match. Sequencing was carried out using PBMCs. This clonotype was obtained from a woman aged 50 to 60 with multiple sclerosis. The nucleotide sequence is given as TGCGCCAGCAGCTTGTATTCGCAGGGTGAAGCTTTCTTT. This yields the protein CASSLYSQGEAFF.